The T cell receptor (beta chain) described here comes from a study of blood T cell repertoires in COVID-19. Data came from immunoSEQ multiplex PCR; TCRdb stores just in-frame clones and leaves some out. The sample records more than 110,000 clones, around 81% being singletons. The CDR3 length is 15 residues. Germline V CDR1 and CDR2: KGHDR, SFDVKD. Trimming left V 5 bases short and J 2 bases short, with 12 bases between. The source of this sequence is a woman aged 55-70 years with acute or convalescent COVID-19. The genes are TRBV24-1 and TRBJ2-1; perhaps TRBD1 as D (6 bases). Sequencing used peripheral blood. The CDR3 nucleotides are TGTGCCACCAGTGGGACCGGGACACCCTACAATGAGCAGTTCTTC. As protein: CATSGTGTPYNEQFF.